The clone carrying this T cell receptor beta chain has only a few counts. These data come from a study of cytomegalovirus exposure and HLA in healthy donors. TCRdb's table, derived via immunoSEQ multiplex PCR, lists solely in-frame clones and lacks some. The sample holds some 210,000 clones; around nine tenths are singletons and the top ten take 2% to 2.5%. V dropped 1 base and J dropped 4 bases, with 10 bases sitting between them. The CDR3 contains 15 residues. CDR1 SGHVS and CDR2 FNYEAQ come from the germline V gene. The rearrangement links TRBV7-6 to TRBJ2-2; D is perhaps TRBD1 (5 bases). The clonotype comes from a woman aged 18-30 years in good health and CMV-seropositive. The sample taken for sequencing was PBMCs. The CDR3: CASSLVPQGTGELFF. The CDR3 coding sequence is TGTGCCAGCAGCTTAGTTCCCCAGGGCACCGGGGAGCTGTTTTTT.